This T cell receptor (beta chain) is from a study of neoadjuvant anti-PD-1 for oral cavity cancer (dated by TCRdb to the early 2020s). Regarding the study in general: Patients mostly received three to four biweekly doses of nivolumab at 3 mg/kg before curative-intent surgical resection. Patients without progression received a fourth nivolumab dose around day 43 and underwent definitive surgical resection on days 50-56. Under RECIST 1.1, a patient counted as a responder if showing complete response, partial response or stable disease, and as a non-responder if showing progression. The parent correlative cohort included around twelve patients, with an approximately 34% response rate.

The sample's time point, from its label and the paper: after neoadjuvant nivolumab, at surgical resection. The patients had newly diagnosed stage II-IVA oral cavity squamous cell carcinoma and had not received any prior systemic or radiation treatment. The cohort consisted of patients with HPV-negative, locally advanced oral cavity squamous cell carcinoma. No culture maintenance or expansion was done, as the peripheral blood mononuclear cells went straight to analysis. The samples were drawn from a longitudinal correlative study tied to a single-arm phase II trial testing neoadjuvant nivolumab in oral cavity squamous cell carcinoma. Subject-matched pre- and post-treatment PBMCs and tumors from three responders and three non-responders were subjected to genomic DNA-based TCRbeta sequencing. Peripheral blood mononuclear cells were drawn once before nivolumab treatment and a second time after treatment, when surgery took place. The Maxwell RSC DNA from Cells kit was used to isolate genomic DNA from PBMCs.

For deep sequencing, PBMC libraries mostly used approximately 500 ng of input genomic DNA, with six replicates for each sample. The immunoSEQ hsTCRbeta kit was used to prepare TCRbeta libraries, following the manufacturer's instructions. The finished libraries were brought together in one pool at roughly 3 nM, which was then read using an Illumina NovaSeq 6000 S4 flow cell. Concerning the study's data processing: Raw data preprocessing and quality control were performed with the immunoSEQ Analyzer. The analysis was restricted to productive rearrangements, with each unique CDR3 amino acid sequence defining a clonotype. Repertoire clonality was estimated as the Gini-Simpson index, which was calculated using the R package tcR. Student's t test was used to compare Gini indices, while Pearson correlation assessed associations with tumor size change. The immuneACCESS repertoire file appears here via TCRdb, limited to in-frame rearrangements. These files lack a portion of the clones; in checked studies, under half of the deficit traces to unresolved V genes, and the cause of the others is not known. That table supplies the V and J calls and clone size; D and trimming were determined from the DNA. This sample holds just under 70,000 clones; approximately 84% were observed only once. The ten largest clones capture 3.4% of the sample.

The research as a whole found: Only three patients per response group were included in the TCR analyses, and larger cohorts for validation were called for by the authors. Higher pretreatment blood TCRbeta clonality and lower post-treatment tumor TCRbeta clonality were correlated with higher pretreatment blood Treg/Th17 ratios. Within PBMCs, T cell clonality (Gini index) was significantly higher in non-responders than responders after neoadjuvant nivolumab.

A note on this clone: What antigen it recognizes has not been identified. No base quality information exists; no much larger clone differs at one position.

Based on the germline V gene, the CDR1 and CDR2 sequences are SGHTA and FQGNSA. V and J are truncated by 3 bases and 4 bases respectively, leaving an intervening sequence of 8 bases. Its CDR3 holds 13 amino acids, cysteine through phenylalanine. The only DNA kept is the CDR3, 39 bases in frame from the first base. Specimen: PBMCs, collected after nivolumab (anti-PD-1) treatment. The sequence was collected from a person between 35 and 79 years old with oral cavity squamous cell carcinoma. Recombination joined TRBV7-2 with TRBJ2-3; the D gene is unclear. The DNA sequence is as follows: TGTGCCAGCAGCTTTGGAGAACCAGATACGCAGTATTTT. Translated, it gives CASSFGEPDTQYF.